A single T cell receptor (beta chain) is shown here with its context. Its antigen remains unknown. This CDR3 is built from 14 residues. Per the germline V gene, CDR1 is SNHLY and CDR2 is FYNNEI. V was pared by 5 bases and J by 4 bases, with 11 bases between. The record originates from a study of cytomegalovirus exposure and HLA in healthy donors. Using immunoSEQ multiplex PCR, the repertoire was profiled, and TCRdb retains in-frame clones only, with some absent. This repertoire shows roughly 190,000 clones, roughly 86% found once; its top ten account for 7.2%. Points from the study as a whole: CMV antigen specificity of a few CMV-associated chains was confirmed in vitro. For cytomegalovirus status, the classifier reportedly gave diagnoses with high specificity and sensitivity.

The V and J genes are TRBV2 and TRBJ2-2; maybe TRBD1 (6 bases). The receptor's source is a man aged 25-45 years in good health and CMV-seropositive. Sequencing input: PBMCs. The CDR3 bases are TGTGCCAGCAGTCACAGGGTCCTCACCGGGGAGCTGTTTTTT. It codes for CASSHRVLTGELFF.